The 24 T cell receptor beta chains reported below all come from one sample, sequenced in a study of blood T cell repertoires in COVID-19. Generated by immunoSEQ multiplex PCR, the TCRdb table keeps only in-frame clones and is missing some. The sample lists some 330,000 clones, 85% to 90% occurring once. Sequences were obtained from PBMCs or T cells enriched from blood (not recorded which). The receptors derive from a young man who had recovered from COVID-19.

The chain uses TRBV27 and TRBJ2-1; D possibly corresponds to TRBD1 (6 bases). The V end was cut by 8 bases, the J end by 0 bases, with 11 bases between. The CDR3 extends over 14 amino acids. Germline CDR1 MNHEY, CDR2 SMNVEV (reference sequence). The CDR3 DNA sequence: TGTGCCAGCGGGGGCCCCAGCTCCTACAATGAGCAGTTCTTC. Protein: CASGGPSSYNEQFF.

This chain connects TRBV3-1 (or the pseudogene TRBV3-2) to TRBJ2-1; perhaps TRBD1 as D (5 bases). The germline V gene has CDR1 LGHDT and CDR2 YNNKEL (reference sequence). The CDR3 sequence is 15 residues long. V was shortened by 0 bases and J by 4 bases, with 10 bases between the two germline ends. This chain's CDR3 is CASSQEGRAYNEQFF. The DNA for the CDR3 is TGTGCCAGCAGCCAAGAAGGCAGGGCATACAATGAGCAGTTCTTC.

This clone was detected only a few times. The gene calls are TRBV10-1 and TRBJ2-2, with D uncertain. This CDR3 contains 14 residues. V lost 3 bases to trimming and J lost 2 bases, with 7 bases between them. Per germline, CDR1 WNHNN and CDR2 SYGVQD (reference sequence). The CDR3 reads CASSDQTNTGELFF. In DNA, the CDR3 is TGCGCCAGCAGTGACCAAACTAACACCGGGGAGCTGTTTTTT.

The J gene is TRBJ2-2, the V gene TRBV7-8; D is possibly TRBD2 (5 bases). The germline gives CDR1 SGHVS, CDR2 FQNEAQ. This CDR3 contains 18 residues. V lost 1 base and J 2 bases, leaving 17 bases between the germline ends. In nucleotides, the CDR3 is TGTGCCAGCAGCTTAGACGGCGGCTCGAGGGCTAACACCGGGGAGCTGTTTTTT. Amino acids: CASSLDGGSRANTGELFF.

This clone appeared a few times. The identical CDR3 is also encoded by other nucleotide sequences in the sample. CDR3 amino acids: CASSRGSGELFF. The DNA of the CDR3 is TGTGCCAGCAGCCGAGGGTCCGGGGAGCTGTTTTTT. The gene calls are TRBV11-2 and TRBJ2-2; possible D gene TRBD2, 5 bases. Trimming stripped 5 bases from V and 6 bases from J, with 7 bases between. Germline V lookup: CDR1 SGHAT, CDR2 FQNNGV. This CDR3 has 12 amino acids.

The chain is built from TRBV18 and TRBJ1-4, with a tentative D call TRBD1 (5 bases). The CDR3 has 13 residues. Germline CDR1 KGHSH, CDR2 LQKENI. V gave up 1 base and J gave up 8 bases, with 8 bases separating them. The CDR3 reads CASSPLQEEKLFF. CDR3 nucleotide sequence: TGTGCCAGCTCACCACTACAGGAGGAAAAACTGTTTTTT.

CDR3: CASSAGAVGNQPQHF. CDR3 nucleotide sequence: TGTGCCAGTTCGGCAGGGGCGGTGGGCAATCAGCCCCAGCATTTT. This rearrangement joins TRBV19 to TRBJ1-5; D is perhaps TRBD1 (6 bases). The CDR3 covers 15 residues. The V end lost 8 bases, the J end lost 2 bases, and 16 bases lay between the germline ends. Germline V gene sequence: CDR1 LNHDA, CDR2 SQIVND (reference sequence).

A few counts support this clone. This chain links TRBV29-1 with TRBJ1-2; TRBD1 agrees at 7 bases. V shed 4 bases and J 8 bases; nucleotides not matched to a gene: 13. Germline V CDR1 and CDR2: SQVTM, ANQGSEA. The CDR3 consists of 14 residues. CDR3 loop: CSVAPFGTEGGYTF. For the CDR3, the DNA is TGCAGCGTTGCTCCTTTCGGGACAGAGGGCGGCTACACCTTC. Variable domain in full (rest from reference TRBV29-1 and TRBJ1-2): SAVISQKPSRDICQRGTSLTIQCQVDSQVTMMFWYRQQPGQSLTLIATANQGSEATYESGFVIDKFPISRPNLTFSTLTVSNMSPEDSSIYLCSVAPFGTEGGYTFGSGTRLTVV.

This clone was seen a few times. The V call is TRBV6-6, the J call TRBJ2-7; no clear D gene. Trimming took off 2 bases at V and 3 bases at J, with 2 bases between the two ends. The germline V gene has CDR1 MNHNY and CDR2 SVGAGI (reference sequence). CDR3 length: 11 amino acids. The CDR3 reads CASSYLYEQYF. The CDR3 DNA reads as TGTGCCAGCAGTTACCTCTACGAGCAGTACTTC.

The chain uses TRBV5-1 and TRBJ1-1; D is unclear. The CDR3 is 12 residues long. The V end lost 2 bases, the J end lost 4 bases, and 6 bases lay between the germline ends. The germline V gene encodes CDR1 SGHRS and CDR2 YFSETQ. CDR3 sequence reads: CASSFRGTEAFF. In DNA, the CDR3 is TGCGCCAGCAGCTTTCGGGGCACTGAAGCTTTCTTT.

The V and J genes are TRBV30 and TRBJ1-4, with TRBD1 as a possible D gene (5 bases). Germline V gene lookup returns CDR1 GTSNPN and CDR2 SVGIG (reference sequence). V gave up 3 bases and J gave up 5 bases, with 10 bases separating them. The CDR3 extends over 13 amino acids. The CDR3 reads CAWRPGGNEKLFF. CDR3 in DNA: TGTGCCTGGAGACCCGGGGGGAATGAAAAACTGTTTTTT.

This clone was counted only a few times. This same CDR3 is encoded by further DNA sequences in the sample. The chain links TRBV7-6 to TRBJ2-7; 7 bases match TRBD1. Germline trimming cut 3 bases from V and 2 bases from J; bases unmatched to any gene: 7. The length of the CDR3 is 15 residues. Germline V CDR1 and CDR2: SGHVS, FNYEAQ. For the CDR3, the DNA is TGTGCCAGCAGCTTCCGGACAGGTCAAACCTACGAGCAGTACTTC. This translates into CASSFRTGQTYEQYF.

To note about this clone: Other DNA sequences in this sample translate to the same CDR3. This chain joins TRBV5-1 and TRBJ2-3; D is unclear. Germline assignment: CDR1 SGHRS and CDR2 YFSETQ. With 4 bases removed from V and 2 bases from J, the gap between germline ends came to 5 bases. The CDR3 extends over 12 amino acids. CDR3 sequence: CASSLSTDTQYF. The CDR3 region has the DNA TGCGCCAGCAGCCTCTCCACAGATACGCAGTATTTT.

The DNA for the CDR3 is TGTGCCAGCAGTTCTCCCGACGGGGGGAAGGATGAAAAACTGTTTTTT. Protein product: CASSSPDGGKDEKLFF. This chain joins TRBV28 and TRBJ1-4; D possibly corresponds to TRBD1 (5 bases). The length of the CDR3 is 16 residues. Germline values: CDR1 MDHEN, CDR2 SYDVKM. Trimming removed 4 bases at V and 6 bases at J, with 18 bases between.

CDR3 bases: TGTGCCAGTAGTATTGACGGAGGAGGGACAGATACGCAGTATTTT. Protein sequence: CASSIDGGGTDTQYF. V is TRBV19 and J is TRBJ2-3; TRBD2 is a possible D gene (6 bases). Trimming stripped 3 bases from V and 3 bases from J, with 13 bases between. Germline loops: CDR1 LNHDA, CDR2 SQIVND (reference sequence). This CDR3 has 15 residues.

CDR3: CASSPERGQGWYGYTF. The CDR3 coding sequence is TGTGCCAGCAGCCCAGAGCGGGGACAGGGGTGGTATGGCTACACCTTC. This chain links TRBV3-1 (or the pseudogene TRBV3-2) with TRBJ1-2; 10 bases line up with TRBD1. V shed 4 bases, J shed 5 bases, and the junction held 10 bases outside the gene matches. Germline V gene sequence: CDR1 LGHDT, CDR2 YNNKEL (reference sequence). This CDR3 region has 16 residues.

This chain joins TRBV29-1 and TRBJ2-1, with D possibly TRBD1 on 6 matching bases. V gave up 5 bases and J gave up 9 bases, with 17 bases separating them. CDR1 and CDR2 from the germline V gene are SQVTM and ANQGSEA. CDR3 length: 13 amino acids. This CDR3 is CSVIGGRGGEQFF. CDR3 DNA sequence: TGCAGCGTTATCGGTGGGAGAGGGGGTGAGCAGTTCTTC.

The CDR3 DNA follows: TGTGCCAGCAGCCAAGAAAGTCAAACTAGCGGGCACTACGAGCAGTACTTC. Translating gives CASSQESQTSGHYEQYF. The chain uses TRBV4-2 and TRBJ2-7, with 9 bases aligning to TRBD2. This CDR3 spans 17 amino acids. With V trimmed by 0 bases and J by 3 bases, 9 bases remained unmatched. Germline values: CDR1 LGHNA, CDR2 YNFKEQ.

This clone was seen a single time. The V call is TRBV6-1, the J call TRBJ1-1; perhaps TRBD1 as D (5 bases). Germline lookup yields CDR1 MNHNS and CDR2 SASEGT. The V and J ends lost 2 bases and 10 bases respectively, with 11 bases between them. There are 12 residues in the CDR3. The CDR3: CASSEWGGRAFF. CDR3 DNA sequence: TGTGCCAGCAGTGAATGGGGGGGTCGAGCTTTCTTT.

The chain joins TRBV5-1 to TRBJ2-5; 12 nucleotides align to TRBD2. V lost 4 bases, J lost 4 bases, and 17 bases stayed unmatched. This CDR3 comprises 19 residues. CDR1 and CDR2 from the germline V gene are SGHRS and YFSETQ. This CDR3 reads CASSPYVKRLAGVGETQYF. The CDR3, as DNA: TGCGCCAGCAGCCCCTATGTAAAACGACTAGCGGGAGTTGGAGAGACCCAGTACTTC.

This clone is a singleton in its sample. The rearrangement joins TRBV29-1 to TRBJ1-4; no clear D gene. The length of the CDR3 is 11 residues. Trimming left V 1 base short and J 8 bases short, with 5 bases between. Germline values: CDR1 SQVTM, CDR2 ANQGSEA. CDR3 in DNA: TGCAGCGTTGAAGTATTGGAAAAACTGTTTTTT. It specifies CSVEVLEKLFF.

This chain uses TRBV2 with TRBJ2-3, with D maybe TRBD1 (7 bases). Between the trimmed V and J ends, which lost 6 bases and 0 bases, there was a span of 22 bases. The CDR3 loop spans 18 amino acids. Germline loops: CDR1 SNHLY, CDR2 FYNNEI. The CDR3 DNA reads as TGTGCCAGCAGCGATTTACCTAGGAGGGGGCCTAGCACAGATACGCAGTATTTT. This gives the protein CASSDLPRRGPSTDTQYF.

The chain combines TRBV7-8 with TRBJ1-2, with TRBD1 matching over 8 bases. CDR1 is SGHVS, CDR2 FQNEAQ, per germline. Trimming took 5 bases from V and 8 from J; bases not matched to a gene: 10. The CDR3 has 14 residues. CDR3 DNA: TGTGCCAGCAGCCCCAGGACAGGGCGGGACGGCTACACCTTC. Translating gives CASSPRTGRDGYTF.

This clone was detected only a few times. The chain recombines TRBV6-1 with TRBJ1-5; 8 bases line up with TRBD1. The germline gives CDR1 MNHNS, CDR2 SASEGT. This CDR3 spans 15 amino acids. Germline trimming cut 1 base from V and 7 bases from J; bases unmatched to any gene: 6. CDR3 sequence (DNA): TGTGCCAGCAGTGAAGATGGGACAGGCGGGCAGCCCCAGCATTTT. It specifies CASSEDGTGGQPQHF.